The present entry profiles one TCR beta chain with its context. Its antigen specificity is not known. No much larger clone is present one base from it, and per-base qualities are unavailable. The source of the sample is a study of post-analysis software for immune sequencing data (dated by TCRdb to between 2014 and 2017). Notes on the research overall: Disease courses on record covered relapsing-remitting, secondary progressive and progressive-relapsing multiple sclerosis, though some patients had no subtype annotation. A subset of samples was prepared in parallel using single-end sample barcoding, then pooled and co-amplified after Illumina adapter ligation. Patient repertoires were compared against about twelve previously published healthy control repertoires from donors aged 6 to 25 years. Overall study outcomes, separate from this receptor: Multiple sclerosis patients had significantly lower normalized Chao1 diversity than controls, a result that suggests substantial peripheral T-cell clonal expansion. The control group was slightly older than the multiple sclerosis patient group. Roughly 5 TRBV segments, including TRBV5-6, TRBV5-1 and TRBV20-1, were significantly more frequent in patients than controls. Direct clustering with F measure showed strong co-clustering of samples prepared in the same batch, prompting a batch-effect correction.

TCR beta repertoires were profiled from peripheral blood of roughly twelve young patients with multiple sclerosis to demonstrate the VDJtools post-analysis software. Multiple sclerosis patients were children and adolescents aged about 6 to 17 years. The library was produced with PCR. The sequencing machine was an Illumina HiSeq 2500. To reduce PCR and sequencing biases, unique molecular identifiers were built into the TCR beta cDNA libraries. About 500,000 cDNA molecules were obtained per 1 to 10 million input T cells, so each molecule approximated one T cell. The patient libraries were prepared and sequenced with the same protocol used for the earlier healthy control dataset. Samples belonging to the same batch were prepared together, multiplexed and sequenced on a shared HiSeq lane. The paper's data handling went like this. MIGEC handled the raw barcoded reads, throwing out single-read molecular identifier groups before consensus assembly and CDR3 extraction. Clonotype tables were post-analysed with VDJtools, normalizing diversity by down-sampling all datasets to the smallest sample size. To correct batch-related cross-sample contamination, repertoire overlap clustering matched CDR3 amino acid sequences but not nucleotide sequences. TCRdb passed the public sequencing reads through fastp at Q25 and MiXCR, retaining productive beta sequences. Each record represents a unique CDR3 protein, reported with the most common genes and DNA among its rows. The V and J calls, along with clone size, are taken from TCRdb and not from the paper's own processing. The sample includes 750,000 to 900,000 distinct CDR3 sequences, with about half observed a single time. The biggest ten clones account for just under 5% of the sample.

V was cut back by 4 bases and J by 6 bases, leaving a gap of 19 bases between them. According to the germline V gene (reference sequence), CDR1 reads DFQATT and CDR2 reads SNEGSKA. The CDR3 sequence holds 15 residues, the cysteine and phenylalanine included. Of all the DNA, just the CDR3 is kept, 45 bases in frame from base 1. This clonotype originated in a girl under 18 with multiple sclerosis. In this chain, TRBV20-1 is recombined with TRBJ2-1; TRBD1 is possibly the D segment (5 matching bases). The sample was blood. The CDR3 corresponds to CSAKDGATRSNEQFF. The nucleotide sequence is TGCAGTGCTAAAGATGGGGCTACCCGGAGCAATGAGCAGTTCTTC.